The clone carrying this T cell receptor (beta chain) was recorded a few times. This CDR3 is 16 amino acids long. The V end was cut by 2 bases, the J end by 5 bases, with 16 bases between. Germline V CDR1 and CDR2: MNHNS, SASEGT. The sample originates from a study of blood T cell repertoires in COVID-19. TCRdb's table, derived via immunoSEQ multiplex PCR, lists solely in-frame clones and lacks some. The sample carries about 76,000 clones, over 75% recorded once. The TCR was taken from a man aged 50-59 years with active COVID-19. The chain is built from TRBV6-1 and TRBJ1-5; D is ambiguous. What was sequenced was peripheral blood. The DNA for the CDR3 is TGTGCCAGCAGTGAACTAGGCCAGACTAGAGATCAGCCCCAGCATTTT. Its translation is CASSELGQTRDQPQHF.